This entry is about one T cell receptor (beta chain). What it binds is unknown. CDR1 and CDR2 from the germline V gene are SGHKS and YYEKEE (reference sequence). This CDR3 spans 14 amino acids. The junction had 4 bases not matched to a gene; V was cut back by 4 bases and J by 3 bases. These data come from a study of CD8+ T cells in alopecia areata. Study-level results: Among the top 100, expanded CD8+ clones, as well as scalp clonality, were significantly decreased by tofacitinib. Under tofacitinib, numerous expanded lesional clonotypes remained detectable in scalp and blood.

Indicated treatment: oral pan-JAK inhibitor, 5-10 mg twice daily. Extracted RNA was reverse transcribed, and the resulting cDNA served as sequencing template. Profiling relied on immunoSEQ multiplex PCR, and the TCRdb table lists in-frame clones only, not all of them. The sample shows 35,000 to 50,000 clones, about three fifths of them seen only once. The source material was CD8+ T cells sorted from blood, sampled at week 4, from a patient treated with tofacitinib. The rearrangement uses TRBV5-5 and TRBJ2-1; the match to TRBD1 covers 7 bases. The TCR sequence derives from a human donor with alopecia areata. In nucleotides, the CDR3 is TGTGCCAGCAGCATACACAGGGGCTACAATGAGCAGTTCTTC. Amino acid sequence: CASSIHRGYNEQFF.